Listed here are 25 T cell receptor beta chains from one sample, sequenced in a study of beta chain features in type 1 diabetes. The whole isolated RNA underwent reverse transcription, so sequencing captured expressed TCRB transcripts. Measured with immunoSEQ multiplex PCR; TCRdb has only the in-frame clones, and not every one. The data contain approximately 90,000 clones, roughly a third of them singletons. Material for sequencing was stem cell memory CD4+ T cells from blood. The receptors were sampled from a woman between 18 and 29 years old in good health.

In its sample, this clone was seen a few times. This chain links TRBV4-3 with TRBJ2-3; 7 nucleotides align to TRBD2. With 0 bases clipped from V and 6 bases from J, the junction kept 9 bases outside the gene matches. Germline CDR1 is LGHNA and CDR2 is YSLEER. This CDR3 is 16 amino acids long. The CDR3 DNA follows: TGCGCCAGCAGCCAAGAATTGGCGCGGGGGAGGGATACGCAGTATTTT. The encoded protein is CASSQELARGRDTQYF.

The CDR3 loop is CASSRDPGGYEQYF. The CDR3, as DNA: TGCGCCAGCAGCCGGGACCCCGGAGGGTACGAGCAGTACTTC. This chain links TRBV5-1 with TRBJ2-7; D might be TRBD2 (6 bases). Between the trimmed V and J ends, which lost 4 bases and 4 bases, there was a span of 15 bases. Germline V CDR1 and CDR2: SGHRS, YFSETQ. The CDR3 runs to 14 residues.

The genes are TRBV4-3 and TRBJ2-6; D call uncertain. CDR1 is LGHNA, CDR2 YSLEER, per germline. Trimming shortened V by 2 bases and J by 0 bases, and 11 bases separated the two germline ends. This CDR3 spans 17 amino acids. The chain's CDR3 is CASSQKSGSSGANVLTF. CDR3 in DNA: TGCGCCAGCAGCCAAAAGTCCGGGTCCTCTGGGGCCAACGTCCTGACTTTC.

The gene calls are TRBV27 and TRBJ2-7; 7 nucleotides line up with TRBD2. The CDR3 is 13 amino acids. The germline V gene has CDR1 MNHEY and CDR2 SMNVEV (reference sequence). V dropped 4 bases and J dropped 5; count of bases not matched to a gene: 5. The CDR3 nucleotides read TGTGCCAGCAGTTGGGGGGGAGTAGACGAGCAGTACTTC. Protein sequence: CASSWGGVDEQYF.

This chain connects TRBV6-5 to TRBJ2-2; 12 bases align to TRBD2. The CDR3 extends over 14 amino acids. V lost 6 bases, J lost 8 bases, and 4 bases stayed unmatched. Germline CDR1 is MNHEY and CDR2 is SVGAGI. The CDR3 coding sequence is TGTGCCAGCAGCCGGACTAGCGGGACAGGGGAGCTGTTTTTT. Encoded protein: CASSRTSGTGELFF.

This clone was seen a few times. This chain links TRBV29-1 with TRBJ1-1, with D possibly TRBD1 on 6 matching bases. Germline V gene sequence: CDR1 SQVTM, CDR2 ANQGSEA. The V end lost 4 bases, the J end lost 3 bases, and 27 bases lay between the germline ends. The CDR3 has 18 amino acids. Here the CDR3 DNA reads TGCAGCGTTGCCCCAGAGTTGTGGGGACAATCCCGCCACACTGAAGCTTTCTTT. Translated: CSVAPELWGQSRHTEAFF.

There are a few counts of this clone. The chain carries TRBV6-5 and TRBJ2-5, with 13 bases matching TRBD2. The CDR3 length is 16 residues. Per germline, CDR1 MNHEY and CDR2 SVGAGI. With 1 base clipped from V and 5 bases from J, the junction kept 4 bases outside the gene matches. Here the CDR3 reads CASSYLLAGGAETQYF. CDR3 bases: TGTGCCAGCAGTTACTTACTAGCGGGGGGGGCCGAGACCCAGTACTTC.

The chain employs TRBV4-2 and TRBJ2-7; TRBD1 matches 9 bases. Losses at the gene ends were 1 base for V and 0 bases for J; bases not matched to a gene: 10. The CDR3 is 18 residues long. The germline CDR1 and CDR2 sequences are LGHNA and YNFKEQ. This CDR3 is CASSQGPSTGGLSYEQYF. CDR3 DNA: TGTGCCAGCAGCCAAGGGCCTTCCACAGGGGGCCTCTCCTACGAGCAGTACTTC.

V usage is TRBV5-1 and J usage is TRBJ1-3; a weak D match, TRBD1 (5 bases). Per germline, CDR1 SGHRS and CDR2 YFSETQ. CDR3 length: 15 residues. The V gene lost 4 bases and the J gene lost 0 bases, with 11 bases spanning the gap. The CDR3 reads CASSTGQASGNTIYF. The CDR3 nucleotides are TGCGCCAGCAGCACTGGACAAGCCTCTGGAAACACCATATATTTT.

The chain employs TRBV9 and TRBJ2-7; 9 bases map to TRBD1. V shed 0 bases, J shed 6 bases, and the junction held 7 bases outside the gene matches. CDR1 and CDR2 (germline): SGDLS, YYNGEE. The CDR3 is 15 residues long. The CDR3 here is CASSVGGTGSVEQYF. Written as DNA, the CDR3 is TGTGCCAGCAGCGTAGGAGGGACAGGGTCGGTCGAGCAGTACTTC.

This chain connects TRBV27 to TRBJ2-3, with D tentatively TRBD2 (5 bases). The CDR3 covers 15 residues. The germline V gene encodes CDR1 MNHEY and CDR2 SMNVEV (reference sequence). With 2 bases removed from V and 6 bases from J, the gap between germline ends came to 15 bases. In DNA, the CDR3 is TGTGCCAGCAGTTTAAGCAGCGGTAGTACTGATACGCAGTATTTT. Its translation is CASSLSSGSTDTQYF.

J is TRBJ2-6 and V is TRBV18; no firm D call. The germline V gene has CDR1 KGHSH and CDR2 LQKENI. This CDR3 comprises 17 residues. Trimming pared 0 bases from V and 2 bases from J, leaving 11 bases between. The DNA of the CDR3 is TGTGCCAGCTCACCACCGAATGTCAGGACTGGGGCCAACGTCCTGACTTTC. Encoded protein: CASSPPNVRTGANVLTF. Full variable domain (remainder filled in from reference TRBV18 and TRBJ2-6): NAGVMQNPRHLVRRRGQEARLRCSPMKGHSHVYWYRQLPEEGLKFMVYLQKENIIDESGMPKERFSAEFPKEGPSILRIQQVVRGDSAAYFCASSPPNVRTGANVLTFGAGSRLTVL.

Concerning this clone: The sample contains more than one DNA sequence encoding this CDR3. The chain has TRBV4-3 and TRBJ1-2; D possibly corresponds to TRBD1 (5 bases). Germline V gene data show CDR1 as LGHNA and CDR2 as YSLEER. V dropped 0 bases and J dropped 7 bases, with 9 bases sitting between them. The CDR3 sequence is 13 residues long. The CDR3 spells CASSQDGTGGYTF. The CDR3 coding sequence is TGCGCCAGCAGCCAAGATGGGACTGGTGGCTACACCTTC.

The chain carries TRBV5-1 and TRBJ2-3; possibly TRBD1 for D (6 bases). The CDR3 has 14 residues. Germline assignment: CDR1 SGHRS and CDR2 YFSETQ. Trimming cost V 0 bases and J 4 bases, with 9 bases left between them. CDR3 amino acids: CASSLEQGPDTQYF. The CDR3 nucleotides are TGCGCCAGCAGCTTGGAACAGGGACCAGATACGCAGTATTTT.

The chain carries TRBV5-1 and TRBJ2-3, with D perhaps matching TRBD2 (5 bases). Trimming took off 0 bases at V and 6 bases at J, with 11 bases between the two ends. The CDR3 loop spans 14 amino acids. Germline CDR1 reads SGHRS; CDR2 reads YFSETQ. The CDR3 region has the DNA TGCGCCAGCAGCTTGGCGGCTAGCAAGGATACGCAGTATTTT. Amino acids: CASSLAASKDTQYF. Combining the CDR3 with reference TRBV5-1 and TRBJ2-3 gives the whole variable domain KAGVTQTPRYLIKTRGQQVTLSCSPISGHRSVSWYQQTPGQGLQFLFEYFSETQRNKGNFPGRFSGRQFSNSRSEMNVSTLELGDSALYLCASSLAASKDTQYFGPGTRLTVL.

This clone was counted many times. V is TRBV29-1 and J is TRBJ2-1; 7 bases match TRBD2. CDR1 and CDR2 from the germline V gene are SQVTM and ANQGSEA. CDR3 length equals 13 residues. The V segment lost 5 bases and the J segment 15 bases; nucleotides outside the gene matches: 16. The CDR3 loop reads CSVREAGGSGAFF. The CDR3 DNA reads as TGCAGCGTTCGGGAGGCGGGCGGGAGTGGGGCGTTCTTC.

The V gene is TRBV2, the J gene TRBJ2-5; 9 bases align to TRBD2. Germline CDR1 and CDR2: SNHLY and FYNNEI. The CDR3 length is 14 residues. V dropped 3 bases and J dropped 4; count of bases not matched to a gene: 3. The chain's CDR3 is CASSDISGGETQYF. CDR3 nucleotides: TGTGCCAGCAGTGATATTAGCGGGGGAGAGACCCAGTACTTC.

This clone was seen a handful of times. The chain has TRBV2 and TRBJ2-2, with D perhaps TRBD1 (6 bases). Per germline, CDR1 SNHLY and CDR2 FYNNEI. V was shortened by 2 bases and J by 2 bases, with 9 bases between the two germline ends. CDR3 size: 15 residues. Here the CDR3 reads CASSEQDSNTGELFF. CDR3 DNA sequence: TGTGCCAGCAGTGAACAGGACAGCAACACCGGGGAGCTGTTTTTT.

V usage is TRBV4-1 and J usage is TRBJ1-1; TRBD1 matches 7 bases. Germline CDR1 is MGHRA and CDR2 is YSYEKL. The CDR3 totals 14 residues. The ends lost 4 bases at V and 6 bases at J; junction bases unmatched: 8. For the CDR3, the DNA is TGCGCCAGCAGCCTAGACAGGGCTAATGCTGAAGCTTTCTTT. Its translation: CASSLDRANAEAFF.

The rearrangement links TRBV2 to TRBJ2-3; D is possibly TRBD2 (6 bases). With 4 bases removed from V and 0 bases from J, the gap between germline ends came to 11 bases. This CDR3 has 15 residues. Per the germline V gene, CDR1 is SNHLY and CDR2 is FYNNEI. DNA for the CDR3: TGTGCCAGCAGTGCTCAAGGGACTAGCACAGATACGCAGTATTTT. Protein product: CASSAQGTSTDTQYF. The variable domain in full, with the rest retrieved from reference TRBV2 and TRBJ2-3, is EPEVTQTPSHQVTQMGQEVILRCVPISNHLYFYWYRQILGQKVEFLVSFYNNEISEKSEIFDDQFSVERPDGSNFTLKIRSTKLEDSAMYFCASSAQGTSTDTQYFGPGTRLTVL.

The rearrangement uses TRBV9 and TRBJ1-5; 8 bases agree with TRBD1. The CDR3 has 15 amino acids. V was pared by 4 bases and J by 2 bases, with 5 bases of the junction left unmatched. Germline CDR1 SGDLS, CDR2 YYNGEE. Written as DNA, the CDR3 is TGTGCCAGCAGCTCGGACAGGGATGGCAATCAGCCCCAGCATTTT. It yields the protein CASSSDRDGNQPQHF.

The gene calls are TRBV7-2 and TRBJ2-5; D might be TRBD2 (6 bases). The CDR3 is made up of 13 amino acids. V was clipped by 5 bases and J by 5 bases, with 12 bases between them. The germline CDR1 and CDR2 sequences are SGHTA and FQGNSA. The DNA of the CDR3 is TGTGCCAGCAGCGGTGGACTACTTGAGACCCAGTACTTC. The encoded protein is CASSGGLLETQYF.

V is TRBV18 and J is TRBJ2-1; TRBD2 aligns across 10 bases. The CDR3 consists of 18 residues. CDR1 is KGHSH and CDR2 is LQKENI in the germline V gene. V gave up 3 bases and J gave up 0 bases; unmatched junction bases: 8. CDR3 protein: CASSPLRAGGSSYNEQFF. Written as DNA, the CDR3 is TGTGCCAGCTCACCGCTGAGAGCGGGAGGGAGCTCCTACAATGAGCAGTTCTTC.

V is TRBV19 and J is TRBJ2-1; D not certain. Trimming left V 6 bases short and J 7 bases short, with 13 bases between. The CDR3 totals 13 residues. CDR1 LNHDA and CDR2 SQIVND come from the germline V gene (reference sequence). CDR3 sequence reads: CASSILVRNEQFF. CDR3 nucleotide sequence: TGTGCCAGTAGCATACTCGTGCGGAATGAGCAGTTCTTC.

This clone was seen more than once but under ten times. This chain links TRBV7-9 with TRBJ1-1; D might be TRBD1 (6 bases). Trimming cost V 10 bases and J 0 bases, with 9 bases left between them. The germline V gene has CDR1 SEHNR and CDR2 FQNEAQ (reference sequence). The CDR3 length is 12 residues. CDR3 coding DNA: TGTGCCAAGGGGGGGGTGAACACTGAAGCTTTCTTT. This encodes CAKGGVNTEAFF.